These T cell receptor beta chains were read from a single sample in a study of T cell responses to AZD1222 COVID-19 vaccine. Clones were read by immunoSEQ multiplex PCR, and TCRdb kept only the in-frame ones, dropping some. The table includes 90,000 to 120,000 clones, approximately 90% detected once. Specimen: peripheral blood, collected on day 0 of MenACWY control vaccination. These receptors were obtained from an adult in good health. Both conserved end residues are part of each CDR3. A D gene is named only where the DNA matches it firmly. Expanded clones are given a class, and other clones once, few, many or no size at all.

v_gene,abundance,d_gene,j_gene,CDR3aa,CDR3nt
TRBV5-4,-,-,TRBJ2-5,CASSLGAGQETQYF,TGTGCCAGCAGCTTGGGGGCAGGGCAAGAGACCCAGTACTTC
TRBV5-4,-,-,TRBJ2-1,CASSLAAGSSYNEQFF,TGTGCCAGCAGCTTGGCTGCGGGGAGCTCCTACAATGAGCAGTTCTTC
TRBV27,-,-,TRBJ2-7,CASSFRERYEQYF,TGTGCCAGCAGTTTCCGGGAGAGATACGAGCAGTACTTC
TRBV6-5,-,-,TRBJ1-6,CASSLDLPFNNSPLHF,TGTGCCAGCAGTTTGGACCTCCCCTTTAATAATTCACCCCTCCACTTT
TRBV5-1,-,-,TRBJ1-1,CASSLGDPNTEAFF,TGCGCCAGCAGCTTGGGGGACCCGAACACTGAAGCTTTCTTT
TRBV5-1,-,TRBD1,TRBJ2-7,CASSPLTGPYEQYF,TGCGCCAGCAGCCCACTGACAGGGCCCTACGAGCAGTACTTC
TRBV9,-,TRBD1,TRBJ1-2,CASSVEGTGADYGYTF,TGTGCCAGCAGCGTAGAAGGGACAGGGGCCGACTATGGCTACACCTTC
TRBV5-1,-,TRBD2,TRBJ2-1,CASSLVSGGASSYNEQFF,TGCGCCAGCAGCTTGGTTAGCGGGGGGGCCAGCTCCTACAATGAGCAGTTCTTC
TRBV4-1,-,-,TRBJ1-6,CASSPFFSYNSPLHF,TGCGCCAGCAGCCCCTTCTTCTCCTATAATTCACCCCTCCACTTT
TRBV5-6,-,-,TRBJ1-2,CASSLSGPGYTF,TGTGCCAGCAGCTTATCAGGTCCCGGCTACACCTTC
TRBV5-1,-,-,TRBJ2-7,CASSDPSTGPLEQYF,TGCGCCAGCAGCGATCCTAGCACGGGACCCCTCGAGCAGTACTTC
TRBV5-5,-,TRBD1,TRBJ2-7,CASKDRAISSYEQYF,TGTGCCAGCAAGGACAGGGCAATTTCCTCCTACGAGCAGTACTTC
TRBV6-4,-,TRBD1,TRBJ1-1,CASSDSYRGGTEAFF,TGTGCCAGCAGTGACTCTTACAGGGGTGGCACTGAAGCTTTCTTT
TRBV7-2,-,TRBD1,TRBJ1-2,CASSLAQGQGSYGYTF,TGTGCCAGCAGCTTAGCCCAAGGACAGGGGTCCTATGGCTACACCTTC
TRBV3-1/TRBV3-2,-,-,TRBJ2-2,CASSGRGTAGELFF,TGTGCCAGCAGCGGTCGGGGGACAGCCGGGGAGCTGTTTTTT
TRBV10-1,-,-,TRBJ2-7,CASSEVRGGEQYF,TGCGCCAGCAGTGAAGTTAGGGGAGGCGAGCAGTACTTC
TRBV27,-,TRBD1,TRBJ1-2,CASSWQGQTNYGYTF,TGTGCCAGCAGCTGGCAGGGACAGACCAACTATGGCTACACCTTC
TRBV18,-,TRBD1,TRBJ2-1,CASSPSGQGGNEQFF,TGTGCCAGCTCACCGTCGGGACAGGGAGGTAATGAGCAGTTCTTC
TRBV6-2/TRBV6-3,-,-,TRBJ1-1,CASSYSPGVGTEAFF,TGTGCCAGCAGTTACTCCCCAGGGGTTGGCACTGAAGCTTTCTTT
TRBV18,-,-,TRBJ2-3,CASSLGVWTDTQYF,TGTGCCAGCTCACTCGGGGTATGGACAGATACGCAGTATTTT
TRBV11-2,-,TRBD1,TRBJ2-5,CASSLGTVQETQYF,TGTGCCAGCAGCCTAGGGACAGTTCAAGAGACCCAGTACTTC
TRBV30,-,-,TRBJ1-1,CAWTPTRPNTEAFF,TGTGCCTGGACTCCGACTCGCCCGAACACTGAAGCTTTCTTT
TRBV28,-,-,TRBJ2-2,CASSLLAGPGELFF,TGTGCCAGCAGTTTACTAGCTGGTCCCGGGGAGCTGTTTTTT
TRBV12-3/TRBV12-4,-,-,TRBJ1-2,CASSLSGGYTF,TGTGCCAGCAGTTTAAGTGGGGGCTACACCTTC
TRBV3-1/TRBV3-2,-,TRBD1,TRBJ2-1,CASSQDATGDYNEQFF,TGTGCCAGCAGCCAAGACGCGACAGGGGATTACAATGAGCAGTTCTTC
TRBV2,-,-,TRBJ2-5,CASSGRDYQETQYF,TGTGCCAGCAGTGGCCGGGACTACCAAGAGACCCAGTACTTC
TRBV30,-,-,TRBJ1-2,CAWRHPTMVRYTF,TGTGCCTGGAGGCACCCTACTATGGTTAGGTACACCTTC
TRBV4-1,-,-,TRBJ1-4,CASRRRLQSNEKLFF,TGCGCCAGCAGGCGAAGGTTACAGTCTAATGAAAAACTGTTTTTT
TRBV27,-,-,TRBJ2-1,CASSLYSGSSYNEQFF,TGTGCCAGCAGTCTGTATAGCGGAAGCTCCTACAATGAGCAGTTCTTC
TRBV10-3,-,TRBD1,TRBJ2-3,CAITTDRGYSTDTQYF,TGTGCCATCACCACCGACAGGGGCTATTCCACAGATACGCAGTATTTT
TRBV7-2,-,-,TRBJ2-5,CASSLALVGGETQYF,TGTGCCAGCAGCTTAGCCCTAGTGGGCGGAGAGACCCAGTACTTC
TRBV3-1/TRBV3-2,-,-,TRBJ1-5,CASSQGVGGWPQHF,TGTGCCAGCAGCCAAGGGGTCGGGGGCTGGCCCCAGCATTTT
TRBV4-1,-,TRBD1,TRBJ1-5,CASTPGQGSDQPQHF,TGCGCCAGCACCCCGGGACAGGGCTCGGATCAGCCCCAGCATTTT
TRBV9,once,TRBD1,TRBJ1-6,CASSVEGQLNSPLHF,TGTGCCAGCAGCGTAGAGGGACAGCTTAATTCACCCCTCCACTTT
TRBV29-1,-,TRBD1,TRBJ1-5,CSVRQGNQPQHF,TGCAGCGTTCGACAGGGGAATCAGCCCCAGCATTTT
TRBV4-2,-,TRBD1,TRBJ1-4,CASSQVDRGPGTNEKLFF,TGTGCCAGCAGCCAGGTGGACAGGGGGCCAGGGACTAATGAAAAACTGTTTTTT
TRBV4-1,-,-,TRBJ1-5,CASSQDLQVAQHF,TGCGCCAGCAGCCAAGATCTACAGGTCGCCCAGCATTTT
TRBV7-9,-,TRBD1,TRBJ2-5,CASSLANRGETQYF,TGTGCCAGCAGCTTAGCAAACAGGGGAGAGACCCAGTACTTC
TRBV14,-,TRBD1,TRBJ2-1,CASSPSRGTGYWNEQFF,TGTGCCAGCAGCCCCAGCCGAGGGACAGGGTATTGGAATGAGCAGTTCTTC
TRBV10-3,once,TRBD1,TRBJ2-1,CAISESTGYSYNEQFF,TGTGCCATCAGTGAGTCGACAGGGTACTCCTACAATGAGCAGTTCTTC
TRBV5-6,-,TRBD2,TRBJ2-2,CASSIGLAGGWTGELFF,TGTGCCAGCAGCATTGGACTAGCGGGGGGTTGGACCGGGGAGCTGTTTTTT
TRBV4-1,-,TRBD2,TRBJ2-3,CASRLAGGPRDTQYF,TGCGCCAGCCGACTAGCGGGGGGGCCAAGAGATACGCAGTATTTT
TRBV19,-,-,TRBJ1-1,CASSGSLTGGNTEAFF,TGTGCCAGTAGCGGAAGCCTGACGGGGGGCAACACTGAAGCTTTCTTT
TRBV5-4,-,-,TRBJ1-5,CASSIQGGGQPQHF,TGTGCCAGCAGCATACAGGGCGGGGGTCAGCCCCAGCATTTT
TRBV3-1/TRBV3-2,-,TRBD1,TRBJ1-6,CASSIRQGRHSPLHF,TGTGCCAGCAGCATAAGACAGGGACGACATTCACCCCTCCACTTT
TRBV27,-,-,TRBJ1-6,CASSYGFFNSPLHF,TGTGCCAGCAGTTACGGTTTTTTTAATTCACCCCTCCACTTT
TRBV10-2,-,TRBD1,TRBJ1-2,CASSEAGGQGLYGYTF,TGCGCCAGCAGTGAGGCGGGGGGACAGGGCCTCTATGGCTACACCTTC
TRBV5-1,-,TRBD2,TRBJ2-1,CASSLVTSGYNEQFF,TGCGCCAGCAGCTTGGTGACTAGCGGATACAATGAGCAGTTCTTC
TRBV18,-,-,TRBJ1-4,CASSPRTGATNEKLFF,TGTGCCAGCTCACCGAGGACGGGTGCAACTAATGAAAAACTGTTTTTT
TRBV6-5,-,TRBD1,TRBJ2-7,CASSPPPGQGQRSF,TGTGCCAGCAGTCCTCCCCCGGGACAGGGGCAAAGGAGCTTC
TRBV9,-,TRBD1,TRBJ1-4,CASSTGTGLFNEKLFF,TGTGCCAGCAGCACCGGGACAGGGCTATTTAATGAAAAACTGTTTTTT
TRBV2,-,-,TRBJ2-3,CASMIGGTDTQYF,TGTGCCAGCATGATCGGCGGCACAGATACGCAGTATTTT